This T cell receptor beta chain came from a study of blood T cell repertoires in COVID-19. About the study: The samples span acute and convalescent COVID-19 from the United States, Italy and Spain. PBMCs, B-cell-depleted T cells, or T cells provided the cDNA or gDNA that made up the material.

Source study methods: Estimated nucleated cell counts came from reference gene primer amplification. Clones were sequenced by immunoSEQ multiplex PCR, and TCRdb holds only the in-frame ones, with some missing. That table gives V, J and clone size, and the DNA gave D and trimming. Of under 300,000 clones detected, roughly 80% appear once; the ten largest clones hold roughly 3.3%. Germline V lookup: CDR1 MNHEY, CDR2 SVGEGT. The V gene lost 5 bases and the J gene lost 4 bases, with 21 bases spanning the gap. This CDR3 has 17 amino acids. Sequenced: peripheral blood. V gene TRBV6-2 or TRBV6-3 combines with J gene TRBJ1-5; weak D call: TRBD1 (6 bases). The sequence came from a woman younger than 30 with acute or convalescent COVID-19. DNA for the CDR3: TGTGCCAGCAGTCCGGGACAAAGGTTACCGACTAATCAGCCCCAGCATTTT. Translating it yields CASSPGQRLPTNQPQHF.